This T cell receptor beta chain came from a study of human T cells and chemical hapten exposure (dated by TCRdb to about 2021). With respect to the entire study: For sensitization, 2% DPC in acetone was applied to a roughly 2 cm by roughly 2 cm area of upper inner arm skin. Weekly therapeutic DPC doses were additionally applied to the scalp of patients throughout the roughly 23-week study period. Patch testing on the upper back used Finn chambers containing 0.01% DPC, with scoring done after 6 days according to International Contact Dermatitis Research Group standards. Most of the patients in the cohort were female, and the cohort covered alopecia areata with under or over 50% scalp involvement, alopecia totalis and alopecia universalis. Libraries were pooled for sequencing, and per-sample TCR yields varied mainly because of small differences in library volumes within the pool. The study tracked peripheral blood TCR repertoire changes in vivo during primary and secondary sensitization to the hapten diphenylcyclopropenone (DPC) in alopecia patients. Blood samples were taken from patients before sensitization (week 0) and at 2, 6 and about 24 weeks after DPC sensitization. Blood for TCR sequencing was provided by twenty-nine alopecia patients at one to four time points (pre-sensitization, 2, 6 and 24 weeks). The research as a whole found: Because all patients had alopecia, a presumed autoimmune disease, the immune response of the patients might differ from that of healthy individuals. After repeated subsampling, the strength of the expansion versus patch-test correlation and the threshold at which it became significant changed. DPC sensitization did not change how many TCRs were above 1 in 1000 frequency, and no evidence was found of alterations in global repertoire structure. Patch test score was positively correlated with the number of PT1 expanded TCRs, with significance at thresholds 8, 16 and 32 but not at 4. Compared with pre-sensitization or healthy control sets, expanded TCRs formed significantly more large CDR3 similarity clusters, which is consistent with antigen-driven responses.

This clonotype occurred many times. It lacks a known antigen. Per-nucleotide qualities are absent, and no much larger clonotype sits a single base away. The germline V gene encodes CDR1 DFQATT and CDR2 SNEGSKA (reference sequence). The junction shows trimming of 1 base on V and 7 bases on J, and the gene matches do not reach 11 bases of it. The CDR3 starts with the cysteine, ends with the phenylalanine, and has 16 residues. Kept here is only the CDR3 DNA, which spans 48 bases and is read in frame from base 1. This specimen's time point label, per the study, means: pre-sensitization, week 0. The sample's treatment or condition label is to be understood as: therapeutic diphenylcyclopropenone sensitization with weekly scalp DPC. At every patch-test visit, the blood draw took place before the patch test was put on. Eligible patients were aged 18 to 70, diagnosed with alopecia, deemed suitable for DPC therapy, and excluded if pregnant. Unfractionated whole blood was collected in Tempus Blood RNA tubes, and total RNA was extracted from that blood.

The library relied on RACE. TCRdb shows the sequencer as NextSeq 500. During library preparation, unique molecular identifiers were attached to individual cDNA molecules so that TCRs could be counted in a quantitative, reproducible way. From each blood RNA sample, both TCR alpha and TCR beta chains were sequenced. Processing in the source paper ran as follows. Samples had a median of roughly 87,000 TCRs, with a range from roughly 23,224 to 700,000. The Decombinator software suite was used to annotate the V, J and CDR3 of the TCR reads. For the PS versus PT1 abundance plots, all samples were subsampled to the same number of TCRs (28,000). TCRs were defined as expanded if absent before sensitization and observed at least eight times at the 2-week time point. TCRdb's own reprocessing of the public reads used fastp at Q25 and MiXCR and kept productive beta chains. CDR3 protein duplicates are merged, each entry listing the most common genes and DNA. TCRdb, not the original authors, processed these V and J calls. The sample table lists roughly 38,000 distinct CDR3 sequences, roughly 12% of them with a count of one. The ten largest make up roughly 6.1% of the sample.

Recombination connected TRBV20-1 to TRBJ2-1; 9 middle bases align to TRBD2. The TCR was taken from a woman aged 30 to 39 with alopecia areata. Some clones in this sample may be carry-over from other donors' samples. The source was whole blood, collected in connection with sensitization to the hapten diphenylcyclopropenone (DPC). The DNA sequence is as follows: TGCAGTGCTAGAGCTTCAAGCGGGAGGTTCTGGAATGAGCAGTTCTTC. Its amino acids are CSARASSGRFWNEQFF.